The 27 T cell receptor beta chains listed next were all sequenced from one sample in a study of T cells in Graves' hyperthyroidism and ophthalmopathy. Amplification of TCR beta CDR3 regions used RNA as the template. When the TCR CDR3 underwent first-round RT-PCR, the HTBI primer set was used. TCRdb itself ran the multiplex PCR reads through MiXCR, one entry per CDR3 protein. The sample has some 550,000 distinct CDR3 sequences; more than 15% are singletons. The specimen was blood. These receptors were obtained from a woman aged 40 to 49 with Graves' ophthalmopathy.

This clonotype was seen ten or more times. This chain uses TRBV2 with TRBJ1-1; no firm D call. V was pared by 7 bases and J by 4 bases, with 10 bases between. The CDR3 is made up of 12 amino acids. The germline CDR1 and CDR2 sequences are SNHLY and FYNNEI. This CDR3 reads CASKRATTEAFF. The CDR3 coding sequence is TGTGCCAGCAAGAGGGCAACCACTGAAGCTTTCTTT.

There are many counts of this clonotype. V usage is TRBV27 and J usage is TRBJ2-7; D remains ambiguous. The ends were cut back, 5 bases at V and 6 bases at J, with 14 bases in the middle. The CDR3 sequence is 13 residues long. CDR1 MNHEY and CDR2 SMNVEV come from the germline V gene (reference sequence). This chain's CDR3 is CASSVSQFSEQYF. The CDR3, as DNA: TGTGCCAGCAGTGTGTCTCAGTTTAGCGAGCAGTACTTC.

For this clonotype: Being one base from a much bigger clone, this may be a read error. The chain joins TRBV5-1 to TRBJ2-5; D tentatively reads TRBD1 or TRBD2 (5 bases each). Germline V gives CDR1 SGHRS, CDR2 YFSETQ. The CDR3 length is 14 residues. V lost 3 bases and J 0 bases, leaving 9 bases between the germline ends. DNA for the CDR3: TGCGCCAGCAGCTCGGGACGGAACCAAGAGACCCAGTACTTC. It specifies CASSSGRNQETQYF.

A word on this clonotype: One end of the junction varies from germline; a read error may be responsible. The V and J genes are TRBV20-1 and TRBJ1-2, with 9 positions matching TRBD1. The CDR3 is 12 amino acids. From germline, CDR1 is DFQATT and CDR2 SNEGSKA (reference sequence). CDR3 DNA: TGCAGTGCCAGAGGGACAGGGCATGGCTACACCTTC. It specifies CSARGTGHGYTF.

A remark on this clonotype: The CDR3 carries no conserved terminal phenylalanine or tryptophan, so it likely arises from a read error. The chain couples TRBV3-1 to TRBJ1-6, with D maybe TRBD1 (5 bases). This CDR3 region has 15 residues. Per the germline V gene, CDR1 is LGHDT and CDR2 is YNNKEL (reference sequence). Trimming shortened V by 5 bases and J by 7 bases, and 15 bases separated the two germline ends. CDR3 bases: TGTGCCAGCAGCTCCCCCGGCGGGGGGAATTCACCCCTCCACTCT. This gives the protein CASSSPGGGNSPLHS.

There are many counts of this clonotype. The chain has TRBV11-2 and TRBJ2-1; 11 nucleotides match TRBD2. Germline CDR1 is SGHAT and CDR2 is FQNNGV. V lost 2 bases, J lost 7 bases, and 16 bases stayed unmatched. The CDR3 spans 19 residues. The CDR3 loop is CASSLSPYRVAGGQNEQFF. Written as DNA, the CDR3 is TGTGCCAGCAGCTTATCCCCTTACCGGGTAGCGGGGGGGCAAAATGAGCAGTTCTTC.

This clonotype was observed a few times. This sequence joins TRBV9 and TRBJ2-1, with 7 bases lining up with TRBD2. This CDR3 has 16 residues. Trimming took 3 bases from V and 2 from J; bases not matched to a gene: 8. The germline CDR1 and CDR2 sequences are SGDLS and YYNGEE. This CDR3 reads CASSATGGETYNEQFF. CDR3 in DNA: TGTGCCAGCAGCGCGACTGGGGGGGAAACCTACAATGAGCAGTTCTTC.

As to this clonotype: This may come from a read error, since a much larger clone is one base off. This sequence joins TRBV20-1 and TRBJ2-1; 9 bases fit TRBD2. Trimming took 7 bases from V and 4 from J; bases not matched to a gene: 8. CDR1 is DFQATT and CDR2 is SNEGSKA in the germline V gene (reference sequence). The CDR3 sequence is 14 residues long. This CDR3 is CSVTLSGGYNEQFF. CDR3 nucleotides: TGCAGTGTTACCCTTAGCGGGGGATACAATGAGCAGTTCTTC.

This clonotype was seen at least ten times. The chain carries TRBV2 and TRBJ2-1, with no clear D. Looked up from germline, CDR1 is SNHLY and CDR2 is FYNNEI. The CDR3 is 12 residues long. The V gene lost 2 bases and the J gene lost 7 bases, with 6 bases spanning the gap. CDR3 sequence: CASSERLNEQFF. For the CDR3, the DNA is TGTGCCAGCAGTGAAAGGTTAAATGAGCAGTTCTTC.

Details on this clonotype: Possible read error: a much larger clone is one base away. The chain has TRBV2 and TRBJ1-1; D not certain. CDR1 is SNHLY, CDR2 FYNNEI, per germline. The CDR3 runs to 11 residues. The CDR3 coding sequence is TGTGCCAGCAGTGAGCGGACTGAAGCTATCTTT. It is translated as CASSERTEAIF.

This clonotype was picked up many times. The chain combines TRBV5-5 with TRBJ2-7; possibly TRBD1 for D (5 bases). Trimming cost V 0 bases and J 6 bases, with 7 bases left between them. The CDR3 is 12 residues long. CDR1 is SGHKS and CDR2 is YYEKEE in the germline V gene (reference sequence). CDR3 loop: CASSLDDSEQYF. The CDR3 bases are TGTGCCAGCAGCTTGGACGACAGCGAGCAGTACTTC.

The J gene is TRBJ1-1, the V gene TRBV19; TRBD1 is a possible D gene (5 bases). Deletions cut 3 bases from V and 4 bases from J, with 12 bases between. The length of the CDR3 is 14 residues. CDR1 and CDR2 (germline): LNHDA, SQIVND (reference sequence). The CDR3 bases are TGTGCCAGTAGTATTTCGACAGCCCTCACTGAAGCTTTCTTT. It is translated as CASSISTALTEAFF.

This clonotype has ten or more counts. This chain uses TRBV20-1 with TRBJ1-2; TRBD1 matches at 7 bases. CDR1 and CDR2 (germline): DFQATT, SNEGSKA (reference sequence). The V gene end was trimmed by 5 bases and the J gene end by 5 bases; junction bases not matched to a gene: 8. CDR3 size: 13 residues. The CDR3 loop reads CSAGSDRLYGYTF. CDR3 sequence (DNA): TGCAGTGCTGGATCGGACAGGTTATATGGCTACACCTTC.

The CDR3: CASSWTGSNEKLFF. CDR3 in DNA: TGCGCCAGCAGCTGGACAGGGTCTAATGAAAAACTGTTTTTT. The chain uses TRBV5-1 and TRBJ1-4, with 8 positions matching TRBD1. Germline V lookup: CDR1 SGHRS, CDR2 YFSETQ. The CDR3 consists of 14 residues. Germline trimming cut 3 bases from V and 3 bases from J; bases unmatched to any gene: 1.

This clonotype was recorded many times. This chain joins TRBV5-8 and TRBJ2-7; the D gene is possibly TRBD1 (5 bases). CDR3 size: 13 residues. In germline, CDR1 is SGHTS, CDR2 YDEGEE. The V end lost 3 bases, the J end lost 6 bases, and 13 bases lay between the germline ends. CDR3 nucleotides: TGTGCCAGCAGCTCTCTACAGGTATCCGAGCAGTACTTC. It is translated as CASSSLQVSEQYF. The entire variable domain, with the rest obtained from reference TRBV5-8 and TRBJ2-7, is as follows: EAGVTQSPTHLIKTRGQQATLRCSPISGHTSVYWYQQALGLGLQFLLWYDEGEERNRGNFPPRFSGRQFPNYSSELNVNALELEDSALYLCASSSLQVSEQYFGPGTRLTVT.

This clonotype was seen repeatedly, ten times or more. The rearrangement joins TRBV12-3 or TRBV12-4 to TRBJ1-1, with D unresolved. CDR3 size: 15 residues. Trimming stripped 6 bases from V and 0 bases from J, with 14 bases between. CDR3 sequence: CASRNGRNLNTEAFF. For the CDR3, the DNA is TGTGCCAGCAGGAACGGGCGAAATCTGAACACTGAAGCTTTCTTT.

This clonotype showed up just a few times. V usage is TRBV5-4 and J usage is TRBJ2-5; 9 nucleotides match TRBD2. Per the germline V gene, CDR1 is SGHNT and CDR2 is YYREEE (reference sequence). This CDR3 contains 16 residues. After removal of 4 bases from V and 0 bases from J, the junction contained 7 bases not matched to a gene. The chain's CDR3 is CASSTGTSRYQETQYF. The CDR3 coding sequence is TGTGCCAGCAGCACCGGGACTAGCAGGTACCAAGAGACCCAGTACTTC.

This clonotype appeared many times. The V gene is TRBV11-2, the J gene TRBJ2-7, with TRBD2 matching over 12 bases. The CDR3 spans 14 residues. V gave up 5 bases and J gave up 7 bases; unmatched junction bases: 6. Germline V lookup: CDR1 SGHAT, CDR2 FQNNGV. The DNA for the CDR3 is TGTGCCAGCAGCCCCCGACTAGCGGGAGAAGAGCAGTACTTC. Its translation is CASSPRLAGEEQYF. The full variable domain, with the rest looked up from reference TRBV11-2 and TRBJ2-7, is EAGVAQSPRYKIIEKRQSVAFWCNPISGHATLYWYQQILGQGPKLLIQFQNNGVVDDSQLPKDRFSAERLKGVDSTLKIQPAKLEDSAVYLCASSPRLAGEEQYFGPGTRLTVT.

This clonotype was picked up a small number of times. At one end the junction does not follow the germline gene, possibly because of a read error. This chain links TRBV5-1 with TRBJ2-2, with 7 nucleotides matching TRBD2. The CDR3 runs to 14 residues. Germline CDR1 SGHRS, CDR2 YFSETQ. CDR3 in DNA: TGCGCCAGCAGCTCGGGGGGAAACACCGGGGAGCTGGTTTTT. It translates to CASSSGGNTGELVF.

This clonotype occurred many times. The chain links TRBV18 to TRBJ1-2; the D is unclear. There are 13 residues in the CDR3. CDR1 and CDR2 (germline): KGHSH, LQKENI. V shed 3 bases and J shed 0 bases, with 5 bases lying between them. CDR3 in DNA: TGTGCCAGCTCACCTGACCCTAACTATGGCTACACCTTC. Its translation: CASSPDPNYGYTF.

Of note for this clonotype: A clone one base away is much larger, so this may be a read error. J is TRBJ2-3 and V is TRBV20-1; D remains ambiguous. With 5 bases removed from V and 8 bases from J, the gap between germline ends came to 8 bases. This CDR3 region has 10 residues. The V gene's germline CDR1 is DFQATT and CDR2 SNEGSKA (reference sequence). The DNA for the CDR3 is TGCAGTGCTCCACTCGGTACGCAGTATTTT. It encodes CSAPLGTQYF.

This clonotype was observed at least ten times. This sequence joins TRBV20-1 and TRBJ2-5, with D perhaps TRBD1 (5 bases). This CDR3 is built from 12 residues. V lost 5 bases and J 0 bases, leaving 7 bases between the germline ends. Germline CDR1 and CDR2: DFQATT and SNEGSKA (reference sequence). The CDR3 is CSASGYQETQYF. The DNA of the CDR3 is TGCAGTGCTTCAGGGTACCAAGAGACCCAGTACTTC.

The genes are TRBV20-1 and TRBJ2-7; possibly TRBD1 or TRBD2 for D (6 bases each). The germline gives CDR1 DFQATT, CDR2 SNEGSKA (reference sequence). This CDR3 contains 16 residues. V lost 7 bases and J lost 4, with 26 bases in between. The CDR3 protein is CSGVGRLGRGGYEQYF. The CDR3 DNA follows: TGCAGTGGCGTGGGGAGGTTAGGGAGAGGGGGGTACGAGCAGTACTTC.

The chain links TRBV9 to TRBJ1-1; maybe TRBD1 (6 bases). CDR3 length equals 14 residues. Between the trimmed V and J ends, which lost 0 bases and 5 bases, there was a span of 11 bases. Germline CDR1 is SGDLS and CDR2 is YYNGEE. The CDR3 sequence: CASSVEGVVTEAFF. The CDR3 bases are TGTGCCAGCAGCGTAGAGGGGGTGGTAACTGAAGCTTTCTTT.

The chain carries TRBV11-2 and TRBJ2-5; D possibly corresponds to TRBD1 (7 bases). The CDR3 sequence is 12 residues long. Germline V CDR1 and CDR2: SGHAT, FQNNGV. Trimming shortened V by 5 bases and J by 9 bases, and 13 bases separated the two germline ends. The CDR3 sequence: CASSHVRGAQYF. CDR3 nucleotide sequence: TGTGCCAGCAGCCACGTCAGGGGGGCCCAGTACTTC.

This clonotype was detected ten times or more. The chain carries TRBV5-1 and TRBJ2-1; no reliable D call. The CDR3 has 14 amino acids. V lost 6 bases and J lost 2, with 12 bases in between. Germline V lookup: CDR1 SGHRS, CDR2 YFSETQ. CDR3 residues: CASKERDPYNEQFF. CDR3 DNA: TGCGCCAGCAAAGAAAGGGATCCCTACAATGAGCAGTTCTTC.

This chain links TRBV4-1 with TRBJ2-1; D unclear. CDR1 and CDR2 from the germline V gene are MGHRA and YSYEKL. Deletions cut 1 base from V and 0 bases from J, with 13 bases between. This CDR3 contains 17 residues. The CDR3: CASSQALAIPSYNEQFF. The CDR3 bases are TGCGCCAGCAGCCAAGCTTTGGCGATACCCTCCTACAATGAGCAGTTCTTC.